This TCR beta chain originates from a study of T cell repertoires in cytomegalovirus infection. Looking at the study overall: Shared public TCR beta signatures pointed to both CMV infection and a matching HLA type.

TCRdb recomputed calls from the reads with MiXCR, one row per CDR3 protein. The table has 450,000 to 550,000 distinct CDR3 sequences, about 15% seen once. This CDR3 contains 15 residues. CDR1 is LNHNV and CDR2 is YYDKDF in the germline V gene (reference sequence). V was trimmed by 3 bases and J by 3 bases, leaving 11 bases between them. V is TRBV15 and J is TRBJ1-4; weak D call: TRBD1 (6 bases). Sequencing was done on a sample of CD8+ T cells from PBMCs. The source is a human donor in good health (CMV status not recorded). Some clones in this sample may be carry-over from other donors' samples. CDR3 DNA sequence: TGTGCCACCAGCAGCTTAGGACAGTCTAATGAAAAACTGTTTTTT. It encodes CATSSLGQSNEKLFF. Using reference TRBV15 and TRBJ1-4 for the parts outside the CDR3, the full variable domain is DAMVIQNPRYQVTQFGKPVTLSCSQTLNHNVMYWYQQKSSQAPKLLFHYYDKDFNNEADTPDNFQSRRPNTSFCFLDIRSPGLGDTAMYLCATSSLGQSNEKLFFGSGTQLSVL.